This TCR beta chain was sequenced for a study of cytomegalovirus exposure and HLA in healthy donors. Germline values: CDR1 LNHDA, CDR2 SQIVND (reference sequence). This CDR3 has 14 amino acids. Trimming pared 1 base from V and 6 bases from J, leaving 10 bases between. The primer mix had 60 Vbeta and 13 Jbeta primers. Clones were sequenced by immunoSEQ multiplex PCR, and TCRdb holds only the in-frame ones, with some missing. The sample holds some 180,000 clones, 75% to 90% seen once. Regarding this clone: No antigen is known for it.

Study conclusions and caveats: When a later analysis was performed, an Asian-associated ancestry cluster reportedly had fewer N-insertions than the 666-donor mean. A later analysis linked a missense variant in DCLRE1C to the trimming of TCR beta V and J genes. A list of around 150 TCR beta chains associated with cytomegalovirus was given.

Material for sequencing was PBMCs. The source is a girl between 5 and 17 years old in good health and CMV-seropositive. The chain recombines TRBV19 with TRBJ2-1; D remains unclear. The CDR3 is CASSIAPVRNEQFF. In DNA, the CDR3 is TGTGCCAGTAGTATAGCTCCAGTCCGCAATGAGCAGTTCTTC.